This T cell receptor (beta chain) is from a study of shared clonotypes between healthy human individuals. Looking at the study overall: Sampling drew on donors who were a couple of women and three men aged 18 to 49.

Execution of the assay was at deep level. Repertoires were generated with immunoSEQ multiplex PCR, while TCRdb's copy carries only in-frame clones and drops some. The sample shows around 2,100,000 clones, approximately 95% of them seen only once. Study-level findings and limits: Large sequencing depth failed to make sorted-subset sequencing complete, rarefaction showed.

With respect to this clone: Its specificity is unknown. Other DNA sequences in the same sample also yield this CDR3.

Positively selected for CCR7, the CD45RO-negative cells used as naive CD8 cells excluded terminally differentiated effector memory CD45RA+ cells. V was clipped by 2 bases and J by 3 bases, with 11 bases between them. The CDR3 totals 14 residues. Germline V gives CDR1 PRHDT, CDR2 FYEKMQ (reference sequence). The chain combines TRBV13 with TRBJ2-7, with D possibly being TRBD2 (5 bases). Sequenced material: naive CD8+ T cells sorted from blood. This sequence originates from a man between 18 and 35 years old in good health. The CDR3 nucleotides read TGTGCCAGCAGCTTACTAGCCGGAGACTACGAGCAGTACTTC. Protein: CASSLLAGDYEQYF. The variable domain in full, with the rest retrieved from reference TRBV13 and TRBJ2-7, is AAGVIQSPRHLIKEKRETATLKCYPIPRHDTVYWYQQGPGQDPQFLISFYEKMQSDKGSIPDRFSAQQFSDYHSELNMSSLELGDSALYFCASSLLAGDYEQYFGPGTRLTVT.